This TCR beta chain stems from a study of blood T cell repertoires in COVID-19. Produced via immunoSEQ multiplex PCR; TCRdb's table is partial and in-frame only. The sample records about 420,000 clones, 85% to 90% being singletons. CDR3 length equals 14 residues. Germline CDR1 SGHRS, CDR2 YFSETQ. V was pared by 7 bases and J by 8 bases, with 18 bases between. The sample was peripheral blood. This chain connects TRBV5-1 to TRBJ1-4, with D maybe TRBD1 (6 bases). The clonotype originates from a young man with COVID-19, enrolled during active disease. This CDR3 reads CASARLGASEKLFF. CDR3 DNA sequence: TGCGCCAGCGCTAGACTGGGGGCCTCCGAAAAACTGTTTTTT.